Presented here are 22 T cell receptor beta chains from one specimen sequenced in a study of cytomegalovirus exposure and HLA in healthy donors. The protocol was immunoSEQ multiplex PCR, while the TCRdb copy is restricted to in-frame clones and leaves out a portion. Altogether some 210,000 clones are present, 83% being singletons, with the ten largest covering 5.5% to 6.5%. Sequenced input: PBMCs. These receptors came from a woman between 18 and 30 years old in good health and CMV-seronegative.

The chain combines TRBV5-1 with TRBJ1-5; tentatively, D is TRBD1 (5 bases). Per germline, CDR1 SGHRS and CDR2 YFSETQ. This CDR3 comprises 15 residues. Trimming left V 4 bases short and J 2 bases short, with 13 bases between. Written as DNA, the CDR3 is TGCGCCAGCAGCCCCGGACAAAATGGCAATCAGCCCCAGCATTTT. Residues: CASSPGQNGNQPQHF.

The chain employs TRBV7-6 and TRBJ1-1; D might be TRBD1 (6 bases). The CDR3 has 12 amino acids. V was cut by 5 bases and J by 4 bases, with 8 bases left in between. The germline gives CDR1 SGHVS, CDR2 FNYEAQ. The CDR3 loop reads CASSVDSTEAFF. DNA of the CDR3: TGTGCCAGCAGCGTGGACAGCACTGAAGCTTTCTTT. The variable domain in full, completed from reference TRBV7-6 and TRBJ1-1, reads GAGVSQSPRYKVTKRGQDVALRCDPISGHVSLYWYRQALGQGPEFLTYFNYEAQQDKSGLPNDRFSAERPEGSISTLTIQRTEQRDSAMYRCASSVDSTEAFFGQGTRLTVV.

Written as DNA, the CDR3 is TGTGCCAGCAGCATGACCGGCCTCGATACTGAAGCTTTCTTT. Protein sequence: CASSMTGLDTEAFF. The chain employs TRBV5-6 and TRBJ1-1; D gene unclear. The CDR3 is 14 residues long. CDR1 is SGHDT and CDR2 is YYEEEE in the germline V gene. The V and J ends lost 4 bases and 5 bases respectively, with 15 bases between them.

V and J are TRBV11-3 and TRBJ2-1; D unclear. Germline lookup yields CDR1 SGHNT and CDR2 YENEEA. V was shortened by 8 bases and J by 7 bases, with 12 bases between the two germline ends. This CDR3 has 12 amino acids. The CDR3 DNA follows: TGTGCCAGCGGACGGAGTATAAATGAGCAGTTCTTC. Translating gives CASGRSINEQFF.

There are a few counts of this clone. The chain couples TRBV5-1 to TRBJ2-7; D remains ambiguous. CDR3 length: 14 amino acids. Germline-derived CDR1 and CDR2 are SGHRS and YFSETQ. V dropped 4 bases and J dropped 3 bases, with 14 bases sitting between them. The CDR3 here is CASSMAEVYYEQYF. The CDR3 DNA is TGCGCCAGCAGCATGGCAGAGGTGTACTACGAGCAGTACTTC.

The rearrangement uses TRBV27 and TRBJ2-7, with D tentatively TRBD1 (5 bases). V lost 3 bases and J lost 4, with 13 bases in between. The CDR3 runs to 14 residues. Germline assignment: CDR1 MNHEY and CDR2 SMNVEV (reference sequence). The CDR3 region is CASSLKGLNYEQYF. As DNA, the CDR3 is TGTGCCAGCAGTTTGAAGGGGTTAAATTACGAGCAGTACTTC.

CDR3 sequence: CASSLEGTANYGYTF. The CDR3 bases are TGCGCCAGCAGCTTGGAGGGGACAGCTAACTATGGCTACACCTTC. The chain couples TRBV5-1 to TRBJ1-2; 7 nucleotides agree with TRBD1. The CDR3 sequence is 15 residues long. V lost 0 bases, J lost 0 bases, and 2 bases stayed unmatched. Germline assignment: CDR1 SGHRS and CDR2 YFSETQ.

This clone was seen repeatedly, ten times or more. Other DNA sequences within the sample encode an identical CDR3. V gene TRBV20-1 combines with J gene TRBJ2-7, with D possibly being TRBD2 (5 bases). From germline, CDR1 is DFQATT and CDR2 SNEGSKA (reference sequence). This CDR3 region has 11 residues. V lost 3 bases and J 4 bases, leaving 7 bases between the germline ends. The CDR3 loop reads CSARRGYEQYF. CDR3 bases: TGCAGTGCTAGGAGAGGGTACGAGCAGTACTTC.

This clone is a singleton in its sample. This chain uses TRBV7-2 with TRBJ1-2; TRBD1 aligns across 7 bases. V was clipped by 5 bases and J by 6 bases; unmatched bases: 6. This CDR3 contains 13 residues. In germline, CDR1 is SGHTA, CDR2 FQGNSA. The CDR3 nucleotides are TGTGCCAGCAGCGTAATGACAGGGCATGGCTACACCTTC. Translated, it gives CASSVMTGHGYTF.

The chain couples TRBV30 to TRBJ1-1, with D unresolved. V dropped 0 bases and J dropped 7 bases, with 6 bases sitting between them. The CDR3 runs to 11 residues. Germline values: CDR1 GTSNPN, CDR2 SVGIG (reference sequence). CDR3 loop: CAWSVRLEAFF. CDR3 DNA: TGTGCCTGGAGTGTGCGGCTTGAAGCTTTCTTT.

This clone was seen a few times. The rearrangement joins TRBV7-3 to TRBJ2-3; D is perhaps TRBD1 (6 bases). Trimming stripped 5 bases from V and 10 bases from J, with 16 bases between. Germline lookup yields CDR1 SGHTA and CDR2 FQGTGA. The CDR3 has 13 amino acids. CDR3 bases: TGTGCCAGCAGCCCCAGCAGGAGACAGGCGCAGTATTTT. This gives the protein CASSPSRRQAQYF.

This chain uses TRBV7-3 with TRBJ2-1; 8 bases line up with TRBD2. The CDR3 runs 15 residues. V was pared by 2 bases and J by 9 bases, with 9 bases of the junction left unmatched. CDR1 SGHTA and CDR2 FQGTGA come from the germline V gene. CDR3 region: CASSLAGGGGGEQFF. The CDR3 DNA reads TGTGCCAGCAGCTTAGCGGGAGGAGGGGGTGGTGAGCAGTTCTTC.

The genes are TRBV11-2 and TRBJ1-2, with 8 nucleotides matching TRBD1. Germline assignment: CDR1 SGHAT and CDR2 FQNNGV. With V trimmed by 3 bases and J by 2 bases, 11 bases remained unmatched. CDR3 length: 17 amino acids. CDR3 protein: CASSLGGTGHSNYGYTF. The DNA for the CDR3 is TGTGCCAGCAGCTTGGGAGGGACAGGACACTCGAACTATGGCTACACCTTC.

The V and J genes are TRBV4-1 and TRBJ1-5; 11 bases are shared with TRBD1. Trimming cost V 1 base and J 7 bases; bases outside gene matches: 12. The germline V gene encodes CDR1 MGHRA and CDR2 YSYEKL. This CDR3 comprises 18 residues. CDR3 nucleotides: TGCGCCAGCAGCCAAGGCTTAATTCGGACAGGGGGCTACCAGCCCCAGCATTTT. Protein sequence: CASSQGLIRTGGYQPQHF.

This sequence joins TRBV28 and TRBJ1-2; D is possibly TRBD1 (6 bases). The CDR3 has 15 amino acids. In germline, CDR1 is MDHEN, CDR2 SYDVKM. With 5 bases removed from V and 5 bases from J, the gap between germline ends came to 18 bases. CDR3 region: CASSPQEQGAYGYTF. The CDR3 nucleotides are TGTGCCAGCAGTCCTCAGGAACAGGGAGCGTATGGCTACACCTTC.

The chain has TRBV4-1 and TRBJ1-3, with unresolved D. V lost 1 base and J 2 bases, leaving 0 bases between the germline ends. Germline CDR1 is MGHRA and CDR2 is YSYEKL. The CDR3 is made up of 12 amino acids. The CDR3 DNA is TGCGCCAGCAGCCAAGCTGGAAACACCATATATTTT. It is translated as CASSQAGNTIYF.

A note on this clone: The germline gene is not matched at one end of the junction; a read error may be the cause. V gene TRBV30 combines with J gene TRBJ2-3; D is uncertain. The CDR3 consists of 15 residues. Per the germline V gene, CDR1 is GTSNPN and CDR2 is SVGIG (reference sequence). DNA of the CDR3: TGTGCCTGGAGTGCCCAATGGCTTAACACAAATACGCAGTATTTT. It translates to CAWSAQWLNTNTQYF.

The CDR3 reads CASSSAQWNEQFF. The CDR3 DNA follows: TGTGCCAGCAGCAGCGCCCAGTGGAATGAGCAGTTCTTC. The V gene is TRBV7-2, the J gene TRBJ2-1; D is unresolved. V lost 5 bases to trimming and J lost 7 bases, with 12 bases between them. The germline V gene encodes CDR1 SGHTA and CDR2 FQGNSA. CDR3 size: 13 residues.

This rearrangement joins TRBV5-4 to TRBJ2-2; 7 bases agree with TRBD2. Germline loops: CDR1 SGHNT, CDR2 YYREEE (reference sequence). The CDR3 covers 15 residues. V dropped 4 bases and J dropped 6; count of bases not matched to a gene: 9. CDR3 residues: CASSAAGDSPGELFF. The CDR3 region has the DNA TGTGCCAGCAGCGCGGCGGGAGACTCTCCCGGGGAGCTGTTTTTT.

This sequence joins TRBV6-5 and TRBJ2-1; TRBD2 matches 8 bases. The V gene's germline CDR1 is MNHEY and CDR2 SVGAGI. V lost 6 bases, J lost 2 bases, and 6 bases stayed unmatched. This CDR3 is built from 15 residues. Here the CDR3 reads CASSVTSGTYNEQFF. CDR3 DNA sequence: TGTGCCAGCAGCGTTACTAGCGGCACCTACAATGAGCAGTTCTTC.

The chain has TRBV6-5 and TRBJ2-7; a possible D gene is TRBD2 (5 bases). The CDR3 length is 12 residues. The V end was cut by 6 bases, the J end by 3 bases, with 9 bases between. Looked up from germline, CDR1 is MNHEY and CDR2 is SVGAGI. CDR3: CASSPRGYEQYF. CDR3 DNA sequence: TGTGCCAGCAGCCCCCGGGGCTACGAGCAGTACTTC.

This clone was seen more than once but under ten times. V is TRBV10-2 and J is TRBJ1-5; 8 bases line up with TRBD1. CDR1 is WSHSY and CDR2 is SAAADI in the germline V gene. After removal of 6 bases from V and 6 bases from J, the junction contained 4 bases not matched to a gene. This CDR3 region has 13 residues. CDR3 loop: CASSTGGGQPQHF. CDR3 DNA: TGCGCCAGCAGCACAGGGGGGGGTCAGCCCCAGCATTTT.